The rows below give T cell receptor beta chains drawn from one sample of a study of blood T cell repertoires in COVID-19. Profiled with immunoSEQ multiplex PCR; TCRdb holds only in-frame clones, not every one. The repertoire consists of over 250,000 clones, with 89% occurring once and the leading ten covering under 2.5%. What was sequenced was peripheral blood. These receptors were taken from a man aged 45-65 years with acute or convalescent COVID-19. The CDR3 runs from the conserved cysteine through the conserved F or W. The D gene is left open where the match is weak. Clone size is shown for a subset of rows, as once, few, many or a class of expanded clone.

.	TRBJ2-3	TRBV6-5	.	TGTGCCAGCAGCCCACAGTGGGATACGCAGTATTTT	CASSPQWDTQYF
.	TRBJ1-1	TRBV11-3	.	TGTGCCAGCAGCCCCCATGGGACAAACACTGAAGCTTTCTTT	CASSPHGTNTEAFF
.	TRBJ1-1	TRBV10-3	.	TGTGCCATCGATGAGGGCGCGTACACTGAAGCTTTCTTT	CAIDEGAYTEAFF
once	TRBJ2-1	TRBV27	TRBD1	TGTGCCAGCAGTATGCCTACAGGGGAAGCTGGCAATGAGCAGTTCTTC	CASSMPTGEAGNEQFF
few	TRBJ1-6	TRBV4-1	.	TGCGCCAGCAGCCAAGAGTCCAGGCGTTCACCCCTCCACTTT	CASSQESRRSPLHF
.	TRBJ2-2	TRBV2	TRBD2	TGTGCCAGCTCTGGACTAGCGGGGACCGGGGAGCTGTTTTTT	CASSGLAGTGELFF
.	TRBJ2-2	TRBV9	.	TGTGCCAGCAGCGTAGTAGGAGACTCATTCACCGGGGAGCTGTTTTTT	CASSVVGDSFTGELFF
few	TRBJ2-7	TRBV7-3	.	TGTGCCAGCAGTCCTTCGCGAGTAGAGCAGTACTTC	CASSPSRVEQYF
.	TRBJ2-2	TRBV28	.	TGTGCCAGCACCCCTGGGTGGGGGCGGACCGGGGAGCTGTTTTTT	CASTPGWGRTGELFF
.	TRBJ2-3	TRBV11-2	.	TGTGCCAGCAGCTTAGAGGCGGGGGCCGCCAGTACGCAGTATTTT	CASSLEAGAASTQYF
.	TRBJ1-5	TRBV15	.	TGTGCCACCAGCAGAGATTTTTTGAACCAGGGGACGCCCCAGCATTTT	CATSRDFLNQGTPQHF
.	TRBJ2-1	TRBV6-1	TRBD2	TGTGCCAGCAGTGAGACTAGCGGGGGGGCCGATGAGCAGTTCTTC	CASSETSGGADEQFF
.	TRBJ2-5	TRBV5-1	.	TGCGCCACCTCAGTACAGGGATCGAAAGAGACCCAGTACTTC	CATSVQGSKETQYF
.	TRBJ1-2	TRBV6-5	.	TGTGCCAGCAGTTACTCGCGGGGGCATCCTGGCTACACCTTC	CASSYSRGHPGYTF
.	TRBJ1-5	TRBV6-2/TRBV6-3	.	TGTGCCAGCAGTTTCACAGGGTGGAATCAGCCCCAGCATTTT	CASSFTGWNQPQHF
.	TRBJ1-1	TRBV6-5	.	TGTGCCAGCAGTTATGGGAGTAACACTGAAGCTTTCTTT	CASSYGSNTEAFF
once	TRBJ1-2	TRBV5-8	TRBD1	TGTGCCAGCAGCTCTGACAGGGCGGGCTATGGCTACACCTTC	CASSSDRAGYGYTF
once	TRBJ2-3	TRBV7-2	.	TGTGCCAGCAGCCTGGAGGGTGCAGATACGCAGTATTTT	CASSLEGADTQYF
few	TRBJ2-2	TRBV11-1	.	TGTGCCAGCAGTCTAGCTGGCGGCGACACCGGGGAGCTGTTTTTT	CASSLAGGDTGELFF
.	TRBJ2-2	TRBV2	TRBD2	TGTGCCAGCAGTGATCCGACAGCGGGGGGGATCGGGGAGCTGTTTTTT	CASSDPTAGGIGELFF
.	TRBJ2-1	TRBV2	.	TGTGCCAGCAGTTCGACTAGTCGGCAGTTCTTC	CASSSTSRQFF
.	TRBJ1-3	TRBV7-8	TRBD1	TGTGCCAGCAGCTTAGCGGCAGGGGGAAAAGGGGGAAACACCATATATTTT	CASSLAAGGKGGNTIYF
once	TRBJ2-7	TRBV5-8	.	TGTGCCAGCAGCTTCACAGGGCGCTACGAGCAGTACTTC	CASSFTGRYEQYF
.	TRBJ2-5	TRBV19	TRBD1	TGTGCCAGCCGAACCGGGACAGGGGGCGCCAGCGGGCAAGAGACCCAGTACTTC	CASRTGTGGASGQETQYF
.	TRBJ2-1	TRBV18	TRBD2	TGTGCCAGCTCACCACCCATGGCGGGGGGTAACAATGAGCAGTTCTTC	CASSPPMAGGNNEQFF
.	TRBJ1-2	TRBV4-2	.	TGTGCCAGCAGCCAAGGCGGGGGGGGCTATGGCTACACCTTC	CASSQGGGGYGYTF
few	TRBJ2-3	TRBV10-2	.	TGCGCCAGCAGTGAGTCTCCCACTAGCACAGATACGCAGTATTTT	CASSESPTSTDTQYF
.	TRBJ1-2	TRBV6-1	TRBD1	TGTGCCAGCAGTGAAACCTTCTTACAGGGGGCGAGGGTCTATGGCTACACCTTC	CASSETFLQGARVYGYTF
.	TRBJ2-2	TRBV5-1	.	TGCGCCAGCAGCTTGGATCTATCCGCCACCGGGGAGCTGTTTTTT	CASSLDLSATGELFF
.	TRBJ2-3	TRBV6-6	TRBD2	TGTGCCAGCAGTCTGGGGGCGGGGGGGCCAGATACGCAGTATTTT	CASSLGAGGPDTQYF
.	TRBJ2-1	TRBV6-5	TRBD2	TGTGCCAGCGATCCATCCGGGACTAGCTACAATGAGCAGTTCTTC	CASDPSGTSYNEQFF
.	TRBJ1-4	TRBV19	TRBD1	TGTGCCAGTAGTGTCTACAGGGGGTCTAATGAAAAACTGTTTTTT	CASSVYRGSNEKLFF
.	TRBJ2-1	TRBV27	TRBD2	TGTGCCAGCAGTTTACAGGGAACTAGCGGGGGGCACCCAATCAATGAGCAGTTCTTC	CASSLQGTSGGHPINEQFF
.	TRBJ2-7	TRBV13	TRBD1	TGTGCCAGCAGCTTATTTAGGGGTGTGGGACAGGTAGGTTACGAGCAGTACTTC	CASSLFRGVGQVGYEQYF
.	TRBJ1-2	TRBV19	.	TGTGCCAGTAGTATAGGAAGTCCAGGAATAAACTATGGCTACACCTTC	CASSIGSPGINYGYTF
.	TRBJ2-3	TRBV7-7	TRBD1	TGTGCTAGCAGCTTAGGGACAGGGGCATCAGATACGCAGTATTTT	CASSLGTGASDTQYF
.	TRBJ2-7	TRBV19	TRBD1	TGTGCCAGTAGTATCGAAGTTCCGGGACAGGAAAAAAGGTCCTACGAGCAGTACTTC	CASSIEVPGQEKRSYEQYF
.	TRBJ2-3	TRBV27	TRBD2	TGTGCCAGCAGTTTAGGCGGGGGGCTGTGGACAGATACGCAGTATTTT	CASSLGGGLWTDTQYF